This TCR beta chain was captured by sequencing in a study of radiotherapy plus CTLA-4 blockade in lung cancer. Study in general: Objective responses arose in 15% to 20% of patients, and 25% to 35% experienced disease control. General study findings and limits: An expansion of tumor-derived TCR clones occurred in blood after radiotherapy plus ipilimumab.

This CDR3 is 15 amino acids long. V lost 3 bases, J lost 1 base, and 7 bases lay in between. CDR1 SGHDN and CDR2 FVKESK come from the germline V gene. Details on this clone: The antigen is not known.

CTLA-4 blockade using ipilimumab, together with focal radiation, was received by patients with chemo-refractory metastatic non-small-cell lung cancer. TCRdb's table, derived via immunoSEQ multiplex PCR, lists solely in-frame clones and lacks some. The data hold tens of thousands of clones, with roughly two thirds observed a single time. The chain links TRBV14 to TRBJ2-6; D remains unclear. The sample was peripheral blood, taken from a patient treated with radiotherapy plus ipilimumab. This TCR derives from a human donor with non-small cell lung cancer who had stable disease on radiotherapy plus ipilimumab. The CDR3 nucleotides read TGTGCCAGCAGCCAGCTAGAATCTGGGGCCAACGTCCTGACTTTC. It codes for CASSQLESGANVLTF.